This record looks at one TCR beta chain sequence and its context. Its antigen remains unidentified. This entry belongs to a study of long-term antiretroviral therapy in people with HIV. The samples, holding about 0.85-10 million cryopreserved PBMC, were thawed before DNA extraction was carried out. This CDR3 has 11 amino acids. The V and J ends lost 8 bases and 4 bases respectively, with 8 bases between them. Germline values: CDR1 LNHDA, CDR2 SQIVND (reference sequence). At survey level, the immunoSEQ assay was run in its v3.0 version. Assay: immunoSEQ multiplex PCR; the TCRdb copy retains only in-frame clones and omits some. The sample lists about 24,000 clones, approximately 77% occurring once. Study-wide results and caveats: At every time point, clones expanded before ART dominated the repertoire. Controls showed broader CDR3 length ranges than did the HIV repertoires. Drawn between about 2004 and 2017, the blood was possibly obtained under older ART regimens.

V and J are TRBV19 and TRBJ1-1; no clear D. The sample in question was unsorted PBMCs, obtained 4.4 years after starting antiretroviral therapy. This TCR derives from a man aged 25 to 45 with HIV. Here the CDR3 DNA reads TGTGCCAGTTTTGTGGGCACTGAAGCTTTCTTT. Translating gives CASFVGTEAFF.